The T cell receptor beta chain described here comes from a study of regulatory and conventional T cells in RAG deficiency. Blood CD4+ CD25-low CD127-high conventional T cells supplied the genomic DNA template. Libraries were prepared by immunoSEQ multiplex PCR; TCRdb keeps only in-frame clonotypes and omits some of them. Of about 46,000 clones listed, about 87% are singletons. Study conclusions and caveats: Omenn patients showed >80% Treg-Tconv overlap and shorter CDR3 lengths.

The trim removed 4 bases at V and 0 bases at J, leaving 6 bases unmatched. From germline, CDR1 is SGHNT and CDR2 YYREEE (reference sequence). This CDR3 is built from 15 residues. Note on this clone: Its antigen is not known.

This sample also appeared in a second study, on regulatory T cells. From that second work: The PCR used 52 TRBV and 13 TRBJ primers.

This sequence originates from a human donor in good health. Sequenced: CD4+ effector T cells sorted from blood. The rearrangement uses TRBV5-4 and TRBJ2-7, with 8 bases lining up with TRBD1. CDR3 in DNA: TGTGCCAGCAGCCACAGACAGGGGTCCTCCTACGAGCAGTACTTC. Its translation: CASSHRQGSSYEQYF.